The present TCR beta chain was sequenced within a study of T cell repertoires in cytomegalovirus infection. About the research overall: Indications came from public TCR beta signatures; they pointed to CMV infection and to a matching HLA type.

TCRdb re-analysed the reads in MiXCR, keeping a single row per CDR3 protein. The table records roughly 280,000 distinct CDR3 sequences, around 15% of them present only once. General observations from the study: The study found HLA-C-restricted CMV-specific TCR beta clonotypes dominating the ex vivo response.

This clonotype was counted only a few times. The antigen remains undetermined. The CDR3 totals 15 residues. CDR1 and CDR2 (germline): LNHNV, YYDKDF (reference sequence). Trimming took off 8 bases at V and 0 bases at J, with 13 bases between the two ends. V usage is TRBV15 and J usage is TRBJ2-2; D remains unclear. This TCR came from a human donor in good health (CMV status not recorded). Some clones in this sample may be carry-over from other donors' samples. The sample comprised PBMCs. The CDR3: CATRTGGANTGELFF. The DNA for the CDR3 is TGTGCCACCCGAACCGGTGGTGCGAACACCGGGGAGCTGTTTTTT.